This T cell receptor (beta chain) was found in a study of blood T cells in healthy people across ages. The individuals who served as donors were healthy Caucasians living in Russia, aged roughly 6 to 95. On this clonotype itself: The antigen remains undetermined.

The study, taken as a whole, reports: In the absence of known donor CMV status, changes in expanded clonotypes were possibly confounded.

Primers used in a second PCR of roughly 7 to 12 cycles were a sample-barcoded 5' primer and a J-beta primer mix. A 12-random-nucleotide template-switch adaptor tagged each cDNA molecule. One entry per CDR3 protein, called by TCRdb with MiXCR from the 5' RACE reads. The sample has about 1.7 million distinct CDR3 sequences, 28% seen once. Sequenced: blood. This sequence was found in a woman in her 30s in good health.

Here the CDR3 DNA reads TGTGCCAGCAGTTACCGGCGGGAGTCCGAGCAGTACTTC. This encodes CASSYRRESEQYF. The rearrangement joins TRBV6-5 to TRBJ2-4, with 7 bases matching TRBD2. The end of the DNA aligns better with TRBJ2-7, so the J call may be wrong. The CDR3 sequence is 13 residues long. In germline, CDR1 is MNHEY, CDR2 SVGAGI.